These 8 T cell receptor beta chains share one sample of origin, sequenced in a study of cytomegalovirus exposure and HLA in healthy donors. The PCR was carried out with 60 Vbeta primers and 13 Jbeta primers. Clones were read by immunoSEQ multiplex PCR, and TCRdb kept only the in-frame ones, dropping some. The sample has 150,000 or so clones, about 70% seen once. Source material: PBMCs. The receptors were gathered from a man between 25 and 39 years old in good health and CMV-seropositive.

This CDR3 is CASSVSGNTEAFF. The CDR3 DNA sequence: TGTGCCAGCAGTGTTTCCGGTAACACTGAAGCTTTCTTT. The rearrangement links TRBV2 to TRBJ1-1; no clear D. From germline, CDR1 is SNHLY and CDR2 FYNNEI. The ends were cut back, 4 bases at V and 2 bases at J, with 8 bases in the middle. The CDR3 is 13 amino acids.

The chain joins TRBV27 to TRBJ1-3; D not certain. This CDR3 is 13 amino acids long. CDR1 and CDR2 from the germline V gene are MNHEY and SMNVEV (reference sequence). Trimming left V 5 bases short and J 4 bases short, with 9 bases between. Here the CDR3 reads CASSITGGNTIYF. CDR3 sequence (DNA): TGTGCCAGCAGTATCACGGGGGGAAACACCATATATTTT.

CDR3 sequence reads: CASSVGTGDTGELFF. The CDR3 nucleotides read TGTGCCAGCAGTGTTGGGACAGGAGACACCGGGGAGCTGTTTTTT. The chain is built from TRBV6-1 and TRBJ2-2; 8 bases align to TRBD1. The trim removed 4 bases at V and 3 bases at J, leaving 4 bases unmatched. Germline V gene lookup returns CDR1 MNHNS and CDR2 SASEGT. The CDR3 extends over 15 amino acids.

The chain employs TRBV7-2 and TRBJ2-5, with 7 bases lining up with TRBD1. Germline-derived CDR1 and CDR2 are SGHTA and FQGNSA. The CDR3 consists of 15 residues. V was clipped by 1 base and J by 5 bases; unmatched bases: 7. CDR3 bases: TGTGCCAGCAGCTTAGTGCGACAGGGATACGAGACCCAGTACTTC. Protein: CASSLVRQGYETQYF.

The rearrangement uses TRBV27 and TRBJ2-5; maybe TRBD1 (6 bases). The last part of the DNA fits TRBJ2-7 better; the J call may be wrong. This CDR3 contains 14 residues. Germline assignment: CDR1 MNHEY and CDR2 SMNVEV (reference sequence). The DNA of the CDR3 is TGTGCCAGCAGTCCTCGACAGGAGATCTACGAGCAGTACTTC. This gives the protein CASSPRQEIYEQYF.

The CDR3 here is CASSRTGTSGNTIYF. CDR3 nucleotides: TGTGCCAGCAGCCGGACGGGAACCTCTGGAAACACCATATATTTT. This chain links TRBV7-8 with TRBJ1-3; no firm D call. The CDR3 loop spans 15 amino acids. Trimming took 5 bases from V and 0 from J, leaving 11 bases between them. Germline V lookup: CDR1 SGHVS, CDR2 FQNEAQ.

The CDR3 region has the DNA TGCGCCAGCAGCTTTGCCAGCGGGAGCAGCACCGGGGAGCTGTTTTTT. Translated: CASSFASGSSTGELFF. The V gene is TRBV5-1, the J gene TRBJ2-2; 8 nucleotides agree with TRBD2. Germline V gene data show CDR1 as SGHRS and CDR2 as YFSETQ. The ends lost 2 bases at V and 4 bases at J; junction bases unmatched: 7. This CDR3 spans 16 amino acids. Combining the CDR3 with reference TRBV5-1 and TRBJ2-2 gives the whole variable domain KAGVTQTPRYLIKTRGQQVTLSCSPISGHRSVSWYQQTPGQGLQFLFEYFSETQRNKGNFPGRFSGRQFSNSRSEMNVSTLELGDSALYLCASSFASGSSTGELFFGEGSRLTVL.

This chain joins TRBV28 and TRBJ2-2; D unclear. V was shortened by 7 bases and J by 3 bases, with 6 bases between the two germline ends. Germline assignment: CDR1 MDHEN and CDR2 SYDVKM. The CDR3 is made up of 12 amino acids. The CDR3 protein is CASNSYTGELFF. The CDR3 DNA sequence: TGTGCCAGCAACAGCTACACCGGGGAGCTGTTTTTT.